This T cell receptor (beta chain) was retrieved from a study of blood T cell repertoires in COVID-19. The overall study: Some COVID-19 samples were acute and others convalescent; all came from the United States, Italy and Spain. T cells, B-cell-depleted T cells, or PBMCs provided the cDNA or gDNA that served as material.

The V end was cut by 8 bases, the J end by 4 bases, with 22 bases between. CDR3 length equals 16 residues. Germline-derived CDR1 and CDR2 are MNHNY and SVGAGI (reference sequence). This clone was picked up one time. Per the original methods: The assay estimated nucleated cells by amplifying reference gene primers. Only in-frame clones appear in the TCRdb table, and some are missing; sequencing was by immunoSEQ multiplex PCR. Clonal size and the V and J genes are those of that table, whereas D and trimming came from the DNA. The sample lists 150,000 to 200,000 clones, approximately 83% occurring once. This TCR derives from a man aged 55 to 70 with acute or convalescent COVID-19. Input material: peripheral blood. This sequence joins TRBV6-6 and TRBJ2-3, with a possible D match to TRBD2 (6 bases). The DNA of the CDR3 is TGTGCCAGCCGGACGGACTCCGGGGAGGCCGCAGATACGCAGTATTTT. Translated, it gives CASRTDSGEAADTQYF.